These T cell receptor beta chains were read from a single sample in a study of graft-versus-host responses after intestinal transplantation. Method: immunoSEQ multiplex PCR; TCRdb's copy keeps in-frame clones and lacks some. The sample includes nearly 95,000 clones, approximately 94% of them seen just once. These receptors are not linked to any known antigen. The source material was unstimulated CD8+ T cells sorted from spleen or lymph node cells, sampled before intestinal transplant. The receptors here all came from a human donor who received an intestinal transplant. Each CDR3 is given with its conserved first and last residue. A D gene is named only where the DNA matches it firmly. For some rows the clone size is stated as once, few or many, or as a class when expanded; others skip it.

j_gene	d_gene	abundance	v_gene	CDR3aa	CDR3nt
TRBJ2-7	TRBD2	.	TRBV7-2	CASSPPQRGGYEQYF	TGTGCCAGCAGCCCCCCCCAGCGGGGGGGCTACGAGCAGTACTTC
TRBJ1-6	.	.	TRBV7-6	CASSSGGPYNSPLHF	TGTGCCAGCAGCTCTGGGGGCCCCTATAATTCACCCCTCCACTTT
TRBJ2-7	.	.	TRBV7-9	CASSFSQDEQYF	TGTGCCAGCAGCTTTTCCCAGGACGAGCAGTACTTC
TRBJ1-5	TRBD1	.	TRBV27	CASSPEGQYSNQPQHF	TGTGCCAGCAGCCCGGAGGGACAGTATAGCAATCAGCCCCAGCATTTT
TRBJ1-2	.	.	TRBV6-5	CASSYSTHPRLVYTF	TGTGCCAGCAGTTACTCGACACACCCAAGGCTTGTCTACACCTTC
TRBJ1-2	.	.	TRBV27	CASSSPGEGYTF	TGTGCCAGCAGTTCACCAGGGGAGGGCTACACCTTC
TRBJ2-7	TRBD1	.	TRBV7-8	CASSPGQIYEQYF	TGTGCCAGCAGCCCGGGACAGATCTACGAGCAGTACTTC
TRBJ1-4	.	medium-sized	TRBV7-8	CASSLLGLGPANEKLFF	TGTGCCAGCAGCCTCCTGGGGTTGGGGCCGGCTAATGAAAAACTGTTTTTT
TRBJ1-1	.	.	TRBV27	CASSPGELNTEAFF	TGTGCCAGCAGTCCGGGGGAGTTGAACACTGAAGCTTTCTTT
TRBJ2-7	.	.	TRBV10-3	CAISAGSAYEQYF	TGTGCCATCAGTGCCGGCAGCGCCTACGAGCAGTACTTC
TRBJ2-7	.	few	TRBV2	CASIGGGWEQYF	TGTGCCAGCATTGGAGGGGGCTGGGAGCAGTACTTC
TRBJ2-6	.	.	TRBV6-1	CASTQYSGANVLTF	TGTGCCAGCACCCAGTACTCTGGGGCCAACGTCCTGACTTTC
TRBJ1-2	TRBD1	.	TRBV27	CASRKGAPFNYGYTF	TGTGCCAGCAGGAAGGGGGCCCCCTTTAACTATGGCTACACCTTC
TRBJ1-6	.	.	TRBV2	CASSDQGAYNSPLHF	TGTGCCAGCAGTGACCAAGGGGCCTATAATTCACCCCTCCACTTT
TRBJ1-4	.	.	TRBV21-1	CASSSTSFQGLTNEKLFF	TGTGCCAGCAGCTCTACATCCTTCCAGGGGCTAACTAATGAAAAACTGTTTTTT
TRBJ1-1	.	.	TRBV29-1	CSVEGSTEAFF	TGCAGCGTAGAGGGAAGCACTGAAGCTTTCTTT
TRBJ1-2	.	.	TRBV6-1	CASSETGYGYTF	TGTGCCAGCAGTGAAACAGGCTATGGCTACACCTTC
TRBJ1-2	.	.	TRBV14	CASSHPFPTPEGRGNYGYTF	TGTGCCAGCAGCCATCCTTTTCCGACCCCGGAGGGGAGGGGTAACTATGGCTACACCTTC
TRBJ2-1	.	.	TRBV2	CATAAGNYNEQFF	TGTGCCACCGCGGCGGGTAACTACAATGAGCAGTTCTTC
TRBJ2-5	TRBD1	.	TRBV2	CASIDRGLETQYF	TGTGCCAGCATTGACAGGGGGTTGGAGACCCAGTACTTC
TRBJ2-3	.	.	TRBV4-1	CASSQDPAPLLVSDTQYF	TGCGCCAGCAGCCAAGATCCCGCCCCTCTACTAGTATCAGATACGCAGTATTTT
TRBJ2-7	.	.	TRBV12-5	CASGLVGGPPHRYEQYF	TGTGCTAGTGGTTTGGTAGGTGGGCCTCCCCACCGCTACGAGCAGTACTTC
TRBJ2-1	.	.	TRBV29-1	CSVVYGVYNEQFF	TGCAGCGTTGTGTACGGGGTCTACAATGAGCAGTTCTTC
TRBJ1-1	.	.	TRBV4-2	CASSWGHLNTEAFF	TGTGCCAGCAGCTGGGGACACTTGAACACTGAAGCTTTCTTT
TRBJ2-7	.	.	TRBV30	CAWVGGGSDEQYF	TGTGCCTGGGTAGGAGGGGGCTCGGACGAGCAGTACTTC
TRBJ1-2	TRBD1	once	TRBV27	CASSAGRTGHGYTF	TGTGCCAGCAGTGCGGGCCGGACAGGGCATGGCTACACCTTC
TRBJ1-2	.	.	TRBV6-1	CASMQYKPGYTF	TGTGCCAGCATGCAATATAAGCCCGGCTACACCTTC
TRBJ2-6	.	.	TRBV27	CASSGAQGANVLTF	TGTGCCAGCAGTGGAGCGCAGGGGGCCAACGTCCTGACTTTC
TRBJ2-3	TRBD1	.	TRBV7-2	CASSLWGQGTTSTDTQYF	TGTGCCAGCAGCTTGTGGGGACAGGGAACCACTAGCACAGATACGCAGTATTTT
TRBJ1-1	.	.	TRBV7-9	CASSPWGGREAFF	TGTGCCAGCAGCCCCTGGGGGGGCCGTGAAGCTTTCTTT
TRBJ2-5	TRBD1	.	TRBV12-5	CASGLGESGTVYQETQYF	TGTGCTAGTGGTTTGGGCGAATCCGGGACAGTGTACCAAGAGACCCAGTACTTC
TRBJ2-7	.	.	TRBV29-1	CSVVGTRVYEQYF	TGCAGCGTGGTCGGGACAAGAGTCTACGAGCAGTACTTC
TRBJ1-1	.	.	TRBV11-2	CASRRGGENTEAFF	TGTGCCAGCAGGAGGGGGGGCGAGAACACTGAAGCTTTCTTT
TRBJ1-4	TRBD1	.	TRBV7-9	CASSSRDRDEKLFF	TGTGCCAGCAGCTCGCGGGACAGGGATGAAAAACTGTTTTTT
TRBJ2-2	.	.	TRBV15	CATSRDVTANTGELFF	TGTGCCACCAGCAGAGATGTTACAGCGAACACCGGGGAGCTGTTTTTT
TRBJ1-2	TRBD1	once	TRBV27	CATTSQGEAGYTF	TGTGCCACAACATCACAGGGGGAGGCTGGCTACACCTTC
TRBJ2-1	.	.	TRBV10-2	CASIGTGYEQFF	TGCGCCAGCATCGGGACTGGGTATGAGCAGTTCTTC
TRBJ2-2	.	.	TRBV14	CASSYSTGELFF	TGTGCCAGCAGTTACAGCACCGGGGAGCTGTTTTTT
TRBJ2-3	.	.	TRBV2	CASSERGTLRLADTQYF	TGTGCCAGCAGTGAAAGAGGAACCTTGCGACTCGCAGATACGCAGTATTTT
TRBJ1-1	TRBD1	once	TRBV7-9	CASSGEGTGFTEAFF	TGTGCCAGCAGCGGGGAAGGGACAGGTTTCACTGAAGCTTTCTTT
TRBJ2-7	.	.	TRBV6-5	CASSDQGGEQYF	TGTGCCAGCAGTGATCAGGGGGGCGAGCAGTACTTC
TRBJ1-1	.	.	TRBV6-4	CASRAHSWLVTEAFF	TGTGCCAGCAGGGCCCATTCCTGGCTAGTCACTGAAGCTTTCTTT
TRBJ2-5	.	.	TRBV6-1	CASSQVGEDETQYF	TGTGCCAGCAGTCAGGTGGGAGAGGACGAGACCCAGTACTTC
TRBJ1-4	TRBD1	once	TRBV11-2	CASSGTGLEKLFF	TGTGCCAGCAGCGGGACAGGGCTTGAAAAACTGTTTTTT
TRBJ2-7	.	.	TRBV6-6	CASQLHRASEGKQYF	TGTGCCAGCCAACTTCACCGCGCTAGCGAAGGGAAGCAGTACTTC
TRBJ1-4	.	once	TRBV29-1	CSVEGVQGLFF	TGCAGCGTTGAAGGGGTCCAGGGGCTGTTTTTT
TRBJ1-2	.	.	TRBV4-3	CASSQAAGGAYGYTF	TGCGCCAGCAGCCAAGCGGCGGGGGGAGCCTATGGCTACACCTTC
TRBJ2-1	TRBD2	few	TRBV19	CASSIGLAGGNEQFF	TGTGCCAGTAGTATCGGACTAGCGGGGGGGAATGAGCAGTTCTTC
TRBJ2-5	TRBD2	once	TRBV9	CASSVSGGLAETQYF	TGTGCCAGCAGCGTAAGCGGGGGGTTGGCAGAGACCCAGTACTTC
TRBJ2-1	TRBD2	.	TRBV29-1	CSVSSGGAGDEQFF	TGCAGCGTTTCTAGCGGGGGGGCCGGGGATGAGCAGTTCTTC
TRBJ2-3	TRBD2	.	TRBV5-6	CASSLGGGAPDTQYF	TGTGCCAGCAGCTTGGGCGGGGGGGCCCCAGATACGCAGTATTTT
TRBJ1-2	.	.	TRBV30	CAWAQSLSFNYGYTF	TGTGCCTGGGCACAGAGTCTTTCATTTAACTATGGCTACACCTTC